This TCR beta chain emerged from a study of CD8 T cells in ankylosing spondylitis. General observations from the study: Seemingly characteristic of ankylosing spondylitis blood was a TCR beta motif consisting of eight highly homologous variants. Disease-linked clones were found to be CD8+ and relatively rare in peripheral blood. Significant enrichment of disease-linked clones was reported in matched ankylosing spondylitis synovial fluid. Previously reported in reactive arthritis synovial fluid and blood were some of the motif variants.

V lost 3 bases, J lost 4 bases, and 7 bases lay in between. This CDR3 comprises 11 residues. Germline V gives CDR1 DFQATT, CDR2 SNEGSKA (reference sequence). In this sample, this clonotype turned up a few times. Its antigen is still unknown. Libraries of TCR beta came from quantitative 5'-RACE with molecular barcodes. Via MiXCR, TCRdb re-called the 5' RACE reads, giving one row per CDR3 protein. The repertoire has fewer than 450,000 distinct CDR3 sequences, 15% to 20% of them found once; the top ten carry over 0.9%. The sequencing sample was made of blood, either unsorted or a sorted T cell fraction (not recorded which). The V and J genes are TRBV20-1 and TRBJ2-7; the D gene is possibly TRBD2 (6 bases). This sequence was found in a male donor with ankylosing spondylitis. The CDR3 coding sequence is TGCAGTGCTAGGGCGGGGTACGAGCAGTACTTC. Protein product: CSARAGYEQYF.